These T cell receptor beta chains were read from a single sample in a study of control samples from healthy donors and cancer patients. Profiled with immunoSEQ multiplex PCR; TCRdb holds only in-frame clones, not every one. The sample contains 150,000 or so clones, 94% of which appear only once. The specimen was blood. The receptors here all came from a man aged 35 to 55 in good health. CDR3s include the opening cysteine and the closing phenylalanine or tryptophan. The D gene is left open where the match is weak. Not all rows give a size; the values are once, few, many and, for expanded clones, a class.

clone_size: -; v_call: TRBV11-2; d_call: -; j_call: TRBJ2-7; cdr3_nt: TGTGCCAGCAGCTTTGGGTCAGGTCTCGAGCAGTACTTC; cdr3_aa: CASSFGSGLEQYF
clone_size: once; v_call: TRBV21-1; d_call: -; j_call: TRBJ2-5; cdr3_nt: TGTGCCAGCAGCAAAAGGGACTCCAAAGATGAGACCCAGTACTTC; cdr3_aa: CASSKRDSKDETQYF
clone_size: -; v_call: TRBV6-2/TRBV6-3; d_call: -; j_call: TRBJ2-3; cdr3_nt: TGTGCCAGCAGCGATAGGGGGTGGACTAGCACAGATACGCAGTATTTT; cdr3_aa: CASSDRGWTSTDTQYF
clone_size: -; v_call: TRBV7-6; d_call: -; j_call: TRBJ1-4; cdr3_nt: TGTGCCAGCAGCTTAGCCTCGTGGCAGGTTAATGAAAAACTGTTTTTT; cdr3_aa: CASSLASWQVNEKLFF
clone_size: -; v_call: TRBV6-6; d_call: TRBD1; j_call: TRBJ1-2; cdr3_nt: TGTGCCAGCAGTGCTTCCACAGGGGCAAGGGGCTACACCTTC; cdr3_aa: CASSASTGARGYTF
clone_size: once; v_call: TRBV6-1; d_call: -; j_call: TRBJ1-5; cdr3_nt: TGTGCCAGCAGTGAAGCGCTCGTTGGAAACACGCATTTT; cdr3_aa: CASSEALVGNTHF
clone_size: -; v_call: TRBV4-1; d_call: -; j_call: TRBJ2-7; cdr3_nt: TGCGCCAGCAGCCAGGGGCCTGCCTACGAGCAGTACTTC; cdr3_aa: CASSQGPAYEQYF
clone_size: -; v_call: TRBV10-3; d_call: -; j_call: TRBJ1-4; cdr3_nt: TGTGCCATCAGTGAGGGTGAAAAACTGTTTTTT; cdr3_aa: CAISEGEKLFF
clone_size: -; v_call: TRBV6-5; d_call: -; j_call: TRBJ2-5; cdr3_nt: TGTGCCAGCAGCCCCACGGGGACCGGAGGGGAGACCCAGTACTTC; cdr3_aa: CASSPTGTGGETQYF
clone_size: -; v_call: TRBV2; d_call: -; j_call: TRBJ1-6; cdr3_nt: TGTGCCAGCAGTGAAGCAATGGGGCCACCCCTCCACTTT; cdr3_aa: CASSEAMGPPLHF
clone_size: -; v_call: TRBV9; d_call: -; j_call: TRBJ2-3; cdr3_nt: TGTGCCAGCACGACGGGCAGAGATACGCAGTATTTT; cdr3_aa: CASTTGRDTQYF
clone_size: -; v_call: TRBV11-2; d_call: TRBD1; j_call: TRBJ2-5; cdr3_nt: TGTGCCAGCAGCCCAGGGGGACAGGGGTTAATCAAGACCCAGTACTTC; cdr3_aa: CASSPGGQGLIKTQYF
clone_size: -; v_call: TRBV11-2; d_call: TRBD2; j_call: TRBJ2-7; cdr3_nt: TGTGCCAGCAGCCCCAAACAGACTAGCGGGGGGGCGTACGAGCAGTACTTC; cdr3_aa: CASSPKQTSGGAYEQYF
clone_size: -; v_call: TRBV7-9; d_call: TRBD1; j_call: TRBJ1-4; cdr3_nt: TGTGCCAGCAGCCTATCGGGACAGGGTAATGAAAAACTGTTTTTT; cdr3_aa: CASSLSGQGNEKLFF
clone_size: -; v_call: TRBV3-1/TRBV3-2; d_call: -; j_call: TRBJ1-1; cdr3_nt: TGTGCCAGCAGCCTTGGACCGGACACTGAAGCTTTCTTT; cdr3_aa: CASSLGPDTEAFF
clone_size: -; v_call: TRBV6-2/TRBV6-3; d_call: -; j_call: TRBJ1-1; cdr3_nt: TGTGCCAGCAGTGACGTCGCAAGGACGATGAACACTGAAGCTTTCTTT; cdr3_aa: CASSDVARTMNTEAFF
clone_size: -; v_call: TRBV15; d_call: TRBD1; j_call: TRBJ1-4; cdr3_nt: TGTGCCACCAACCAGGGGGCGCCAGATGAAAAACTGTTTTTT; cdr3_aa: CATNQGAPDEKLFF
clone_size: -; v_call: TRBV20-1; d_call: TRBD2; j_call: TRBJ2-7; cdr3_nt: TGCAGTGCTAGTAGGTCGGGGGGGAGCTCCTACGAGCAGTACTTC; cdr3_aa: CSASRSGGSSYEQYF
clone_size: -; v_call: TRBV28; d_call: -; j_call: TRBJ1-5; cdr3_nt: TGTGCCAGCACTAACCCCGGAGTTAATCAGCCCCAGCATTTT; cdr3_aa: CASTNPGVNQPQHF
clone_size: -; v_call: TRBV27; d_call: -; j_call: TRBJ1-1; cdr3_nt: TGTGCCAGCAGAACAAACATGGGCGCGGGGAACACTGAAGCTTTCTTT; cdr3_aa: CASRTNMGAGNTEAFF
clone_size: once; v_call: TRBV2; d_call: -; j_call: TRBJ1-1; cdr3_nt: TGTGCCAGCAGTGGAGGGAAAATAAATTCTGAAGCTTTCTTT; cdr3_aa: CASSGGKINSEAFF
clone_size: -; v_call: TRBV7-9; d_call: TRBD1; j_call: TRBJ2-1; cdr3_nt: TGTGCCAGCAGCGCAACAGGGGATGAGCAGTTCTTC; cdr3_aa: CASSATGDEQFF
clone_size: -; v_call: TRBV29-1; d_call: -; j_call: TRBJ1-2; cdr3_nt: TGCAGCGTTGGTCCAGGTGGGGACTATGGCTACACCTTC; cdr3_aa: CSVGPGGDYGYTF
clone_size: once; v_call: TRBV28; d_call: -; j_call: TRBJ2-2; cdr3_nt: TGTGCCAGCAGTTTACCAGGGTCGTCCACCGGGGAGCTGTTTTTT; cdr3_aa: CASSLPGSSTGELFF
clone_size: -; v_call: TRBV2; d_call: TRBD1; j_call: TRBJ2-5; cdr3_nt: TGTGCCAGCAGCGCGAGCGGACAGGGTAGAGAGACCCAGTACTTC; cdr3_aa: CASSASGQGRETQYF
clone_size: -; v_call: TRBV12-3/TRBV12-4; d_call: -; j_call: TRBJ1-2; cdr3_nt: TGTGCCAGCACCCTAGGGATCGACTATGGCTACACCTTC; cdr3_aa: CASTLGIDYGYTF
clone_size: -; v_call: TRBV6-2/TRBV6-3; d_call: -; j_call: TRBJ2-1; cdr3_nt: TGTGCCAGCAGTTCGAACTACAATGAGCAGTTCTTC; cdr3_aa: CASSSNYNEQFF
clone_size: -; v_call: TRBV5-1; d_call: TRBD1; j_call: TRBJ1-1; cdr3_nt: TGCGCCAGCGCCTCGACAGGGTCCCACACTGAAGCTTTCTTT; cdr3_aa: CASASTGSHTEAFF
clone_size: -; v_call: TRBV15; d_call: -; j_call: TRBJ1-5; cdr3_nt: TGTGCCACCAGCAGAGATCTAAGGGCGAGCAATCAGCCCCAGCATTTT; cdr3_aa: CATSRDLRASNQPQHF
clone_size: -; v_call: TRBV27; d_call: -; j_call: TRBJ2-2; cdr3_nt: TGTGCCAGCAGCCGTTTCCCGGCCACCATTGAAAGCACCGGGGAGCTGTTTTTT; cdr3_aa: CASSRFPATIESTGELFF
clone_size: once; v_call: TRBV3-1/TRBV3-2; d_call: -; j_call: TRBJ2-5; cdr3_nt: TGTGCCAGCAGCCCTCCCAGATCGCAAGAGACCCAGTACTTC; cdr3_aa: CASSPPRSQETQYF
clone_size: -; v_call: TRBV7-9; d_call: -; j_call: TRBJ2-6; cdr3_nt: TGTGCCAGCAGCCCGGGGGCGGGCTCTGGGGCCAACGTCCTGACTTTC; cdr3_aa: CASSPGAGSGANVLTF
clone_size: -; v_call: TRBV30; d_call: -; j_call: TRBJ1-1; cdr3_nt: TGTGCCGGCGAATATACTGAAGCTTTCTTT; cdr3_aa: CAGEYTEAFF
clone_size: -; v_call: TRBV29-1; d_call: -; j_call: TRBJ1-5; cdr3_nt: TGCAGCGTTGGGGGGGGTGAAGGGCCCCAGCATTTT; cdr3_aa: CSVGGGEGPQHF
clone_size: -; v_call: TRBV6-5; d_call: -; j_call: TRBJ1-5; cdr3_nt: TGTGCCAGCAGTCCGGGGGGCGCGATTCAGCCCCAGCATTTT; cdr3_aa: CASSPGGAIQPQHF
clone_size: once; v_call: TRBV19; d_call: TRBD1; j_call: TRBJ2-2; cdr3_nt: TGTGCCAGTAGTAGAGACGGGACAGGATACACCGGGGAGCTGTTTTTT; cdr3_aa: CASSRDGTGYTGELFF
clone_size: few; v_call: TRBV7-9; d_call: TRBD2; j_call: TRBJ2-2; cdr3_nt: TGTGCCAGCAGCCGTGGGACTAGCGGGAGTCCCGGGGAGCTGTTTTTT; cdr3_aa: CASSRGTSGSPGELFF
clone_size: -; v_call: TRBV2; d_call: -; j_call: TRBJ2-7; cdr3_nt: TGTGCCAGCAGTGAGCGGGCTCTCTCCTACGAGCAGTACTTC; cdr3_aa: CASSERALSYEQYF
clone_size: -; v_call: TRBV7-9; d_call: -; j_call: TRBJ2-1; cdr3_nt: TGTGCCACCATCAACCCATCCTACAATGAGCAGTTCTTC; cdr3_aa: CATINPSYNEQFF
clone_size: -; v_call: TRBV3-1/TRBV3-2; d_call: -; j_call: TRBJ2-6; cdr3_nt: TGTGCCAGCAGCCTCGACAGCTCTGGGGCCAACGTCCTGACTTTC; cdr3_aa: CASSLDSSGANVLTF
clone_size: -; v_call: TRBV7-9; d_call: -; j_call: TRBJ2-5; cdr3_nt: TGTGCCAGCAGAGGGGCAGAGACCCAGTACTTC; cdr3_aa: CASRGAETQYF
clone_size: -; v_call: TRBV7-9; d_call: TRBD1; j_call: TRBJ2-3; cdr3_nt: TGTGCCAGCAGCCCGGGGACAGGGTCGGCAGATACGCAGTATTTT; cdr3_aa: CASSPGTGSADTQYF
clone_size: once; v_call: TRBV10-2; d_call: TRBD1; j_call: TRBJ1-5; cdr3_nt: TGCGCCAGCAGTGAGCCGGACAGGCCTGATCAGCCCCAGCATTTT; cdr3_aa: CASSEPDRPDQPQHF
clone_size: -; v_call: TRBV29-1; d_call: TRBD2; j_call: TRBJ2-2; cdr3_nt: TGCAGCGTTGGTAGCGGGGTCACCGGGGAGCTGTTTTTT; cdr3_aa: CSVGSGVTGELFF
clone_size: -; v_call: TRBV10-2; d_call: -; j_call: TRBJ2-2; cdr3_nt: TGCGCCAGCAACCCGGAACACTTCTACACCGGGGAGCTGTTTTTT; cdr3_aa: CASNPEHFYTGELFF
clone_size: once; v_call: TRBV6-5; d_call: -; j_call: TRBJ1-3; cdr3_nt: TGTGCCAGCAGTTTGGGGGGAGACACCATATATTTT; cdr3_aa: CASSLGGDTIYF
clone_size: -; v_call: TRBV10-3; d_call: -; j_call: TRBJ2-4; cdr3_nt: TGTGCCATCAGTGTTGAAGGGCGGGACATTCAGTACTTC; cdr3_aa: CAISVEGRDIQYF
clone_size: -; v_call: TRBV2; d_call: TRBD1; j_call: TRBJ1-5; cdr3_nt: TGTGCCAGCAGTGATGGACAGGGCAAACAGCCCCAGCATTTT; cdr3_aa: CASSDGQGKQPQHF
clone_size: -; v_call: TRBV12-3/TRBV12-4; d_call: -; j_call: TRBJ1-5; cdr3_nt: TGTGCCAGCAGTTCAGGGTTTCAGCCCCAGCATTTT; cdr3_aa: CASSSGFQPQHF
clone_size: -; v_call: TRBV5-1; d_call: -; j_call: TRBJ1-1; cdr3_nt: TGCGCCAGCAGTTCCCAGGGGCACACTGAAGCTTTCTTT; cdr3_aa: CASSSQGHTEAFF
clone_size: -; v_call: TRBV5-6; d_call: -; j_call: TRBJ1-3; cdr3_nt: TGTGCCAGCAGCTTATCTGGGTATCTTGGAAACACCATATATTTT; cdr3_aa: CASSLSGYLGNTIYF
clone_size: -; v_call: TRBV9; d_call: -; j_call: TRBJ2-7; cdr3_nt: TGTGCCAGCAGCGACCGCTCAGGAGGCGAGCAGTACTTC; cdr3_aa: CASSDRSGGEQYF
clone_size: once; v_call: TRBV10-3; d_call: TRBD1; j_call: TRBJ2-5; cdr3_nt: TGTGCCATCAGTGGGGGAGAGGGGGCAGAGACCCAGTACTTC; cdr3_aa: CAISGGEGAETQYF
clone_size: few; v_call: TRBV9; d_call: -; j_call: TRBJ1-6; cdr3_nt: TGTGCCAGCAGCAACAGCGGGTCACAGGGCCGATCACCCCTCCACTTT; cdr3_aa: CASSNSGSQGRSPLHF
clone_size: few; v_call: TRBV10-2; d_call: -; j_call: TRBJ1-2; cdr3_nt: TGCGCCAGCAGTGAGAAGGAACACTATGGCTACACCTTC; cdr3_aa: CASSEKEHYGYTF
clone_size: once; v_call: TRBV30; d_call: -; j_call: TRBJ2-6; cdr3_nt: TGTGCCTGGAGGACCGGAGGGGCCAACGTCCTGACTTTC; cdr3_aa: CAWRTGGANVLTF
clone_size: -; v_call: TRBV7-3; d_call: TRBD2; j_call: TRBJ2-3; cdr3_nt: TGTGCCAGCAGCTTTTCTAGCGGGGGCACAGATACGCAGTATTTT; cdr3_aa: CASSFSSGGTDTQYF
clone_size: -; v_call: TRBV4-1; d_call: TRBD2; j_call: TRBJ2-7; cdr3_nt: TGCGCCAGCAGCCAAGCACGGCTAGCGGGGGTTTACGAGCAGTACTTC; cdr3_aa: CASSQARLAGVYEQYF